This note documents a single TCR beta chain sequence. Its antigen is currently unknown. The data belong to a study of identical twins. Study-wide points: Whereas memory repertoires showed no such difference, abundant cord blood beta clonotypes carried fewer insertions. Out-of-frame TCR alpha sharing observed in monozygotic twins exceeded model estimates. Zero-insertion findings could be partly confounded by invariant cells (MAIT and iNKT cells).

The CDR3 spans 14 residues. V trimming: 7 bases; J trimming: 7 bases; junction bases outside the gene matches: 9. Unique molecular identifiers were present on the cDNA, which also gained a universal primer site by template switching. TCRdb re-analysed the 5' RACE reads in MiXCR, keeping a single row per CDR3 protein. The sample shows approximately 890,000 distinct CDR3 sequences, around an eighth of them seen only once. These data are also associated with another study on yellow fever vaccine responses in identical twins.

The chain employs TRBV12-3 or TRBV12-4 and TRBJ2-1; 8 bases are a match to TRBD2. Input material: PBMCs. The sequence was obtained from a woman in her late teens or twenties in good health. Here the CDR3 DNA reads TGTGCCAGCACCCAGGGGACTAGTGGGAATGAGCAGTTCTTC. Protein product: CASTQGTSGNEQFF.